Listed below are T cell receptor beta chains from one sample, sequenced in a study of cytomegalovirus exposure and HLA in healthy donors. Clones were read by immunoSEQ multiplex PCR, and TCRdb kept only the in-frame ones, dropping some. The profile covers roughly 160,000 clones, with around three quarters appearing a single time and around 2.1% taken by the ten largest. The sequenced material came from PBMCs. The receptors were sampled from a man in his forties or fifties in good health and CMV-seropositive. CDR3s leave out the opening cysteine and the closing phenylalanine or tryptophan. The order of the fields is J gene, V gene, CDR3 protein.

TRBJ2-1,TRBV5-1,ASSLNGDSYNEQF
TRBJ2-5,TRBV5-1,ASSYSQETQY
TRBJ2-7,TRBV27,ASSSGGSEQY
TRBJ2-7,TRBV19,ASSVMGDRVYEQY
TRBJ2-2,TRBV13,ASSSRAGELF
TRBJ1-4,TRBV10-3,AISDGVSEKLF
TRBJ2-5,TRBV7-9,ASSFKRLAGKETQY
TRBJ2-3,TRBV7-9,ASSPYLAPGTDTQY
TRBJ1-5,TRBV4-2,ASSQDRFQGTNQPQH
TRBJ1-1,TRBV7-9,ASSPGPEAF
TRBJ2-3,TRBV5-1,ASSSIQGSTDTQY
TRBJ2-5,TRBV4-2,ASSQDYLAGPQKETQY
TRBJ2-1,TRBV5-6,ASSRTSGGASSYNEQF
TRBJ1-2,TRBV6-5,ASSWTPNYGYT
TRBJ1-1,TRBV6-6,ATWGQGDTEAF
TRBJ2-1,TRBV6-1,ASRVDSPYNEQF
TRBJ2-5,TRBV18,ASSPRNRQETQY
TRBJ1-1,TRBV7-9,ASSRTRDRRNTEAF
TRBJ1-6,TRBV25-1,ASSEGQTRHSPLH